The clone carrying this T cell receptor beta chain was detected only a few times. PCRs were each spiked with synthetic TCR analog templates. Assay: immunoSEQ multiplex PCR; the TCRdb copy retains only in-frame clones and omits some. The table has fewer than 100,000 clones, 85% seen once; the top ten hold about 6.7%. The data originate from a study of PD-L1 blockade in urothelial cancer. Germline values: CDR1 SGHAT, CDR2 FQNNGV. The V gene lost 6 bases and the J gene lost 2 bases, with 12 bases spanning the gap. This CDR3 contains 14 residues. Time point: pretreatment peripheral blood. The sample was PBMCs, taken around atezolizumab (anti-PD-L1) treatment. The V and J genes are TRBV11-2 and TRBJ2-3; D possibly corresponds to TRBD1 (5 bases). This receptor was taken from a man between 40 and 49 years old with urothelial cancer. In nucleotides, the CDR3 is TGTGCCAGCAGTCCCCAGGGATACACAGATACGCAGTATTTT. Protein sequence: CASSPQGYTDTQYF.